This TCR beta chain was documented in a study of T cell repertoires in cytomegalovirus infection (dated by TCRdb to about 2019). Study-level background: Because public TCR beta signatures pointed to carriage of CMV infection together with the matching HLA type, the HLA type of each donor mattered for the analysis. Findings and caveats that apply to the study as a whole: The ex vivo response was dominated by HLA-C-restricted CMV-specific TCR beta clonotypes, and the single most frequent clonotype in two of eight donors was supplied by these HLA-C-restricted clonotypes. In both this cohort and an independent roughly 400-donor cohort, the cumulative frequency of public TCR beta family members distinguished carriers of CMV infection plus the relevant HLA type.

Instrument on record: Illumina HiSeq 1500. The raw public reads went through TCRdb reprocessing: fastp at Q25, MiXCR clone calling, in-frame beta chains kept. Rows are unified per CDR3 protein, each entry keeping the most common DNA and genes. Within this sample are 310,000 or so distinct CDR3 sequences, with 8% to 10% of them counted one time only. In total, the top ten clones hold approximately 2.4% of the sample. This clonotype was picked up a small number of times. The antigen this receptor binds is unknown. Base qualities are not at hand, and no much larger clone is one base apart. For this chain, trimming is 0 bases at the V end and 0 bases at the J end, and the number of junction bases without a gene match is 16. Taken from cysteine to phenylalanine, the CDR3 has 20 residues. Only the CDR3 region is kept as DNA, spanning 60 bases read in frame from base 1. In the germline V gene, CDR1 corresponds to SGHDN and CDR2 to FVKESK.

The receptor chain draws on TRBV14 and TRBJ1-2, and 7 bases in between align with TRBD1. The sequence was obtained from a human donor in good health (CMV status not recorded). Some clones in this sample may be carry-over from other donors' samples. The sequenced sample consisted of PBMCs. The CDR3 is CASSQEPPSIRGDPNYGYTF. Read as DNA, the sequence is TGTGCCAGCAGCCAAGAACCGCCCTCAATCAGGGGGGACCCTAACTATGGCTACACCTTC. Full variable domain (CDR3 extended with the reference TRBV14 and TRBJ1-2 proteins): EAGVTQFPSHSVIEKGQTVTLRCDPISGHDNLYWYRRVMGKEIKFLLHFVKESKQDESGMPNNRFLAERTGGTYSTLKVQPAELEDSGVYFCASSQEPPSIRGDPNYGYTFGSGTRLTVV.